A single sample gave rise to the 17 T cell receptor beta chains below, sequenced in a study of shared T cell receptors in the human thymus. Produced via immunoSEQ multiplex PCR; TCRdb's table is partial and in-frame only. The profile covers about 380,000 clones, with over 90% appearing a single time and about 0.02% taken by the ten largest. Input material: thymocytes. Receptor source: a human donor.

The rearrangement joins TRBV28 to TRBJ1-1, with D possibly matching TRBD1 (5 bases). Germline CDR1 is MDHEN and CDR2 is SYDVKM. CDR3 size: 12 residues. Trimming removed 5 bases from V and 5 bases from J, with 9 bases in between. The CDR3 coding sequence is TGTGCCAGCAGTCCGGGGCGGACTGAAGCTTTCTTT. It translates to CASSPGRTEAFF.

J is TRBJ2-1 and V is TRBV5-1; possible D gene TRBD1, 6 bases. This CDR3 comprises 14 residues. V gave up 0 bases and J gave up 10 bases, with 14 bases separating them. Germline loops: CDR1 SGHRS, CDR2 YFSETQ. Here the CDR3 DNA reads TGCGCCAGCAGCTTGGAGCCGGACAGTTTCGAGCAGTTCTTC. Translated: CASSLEPDSFEQFF.

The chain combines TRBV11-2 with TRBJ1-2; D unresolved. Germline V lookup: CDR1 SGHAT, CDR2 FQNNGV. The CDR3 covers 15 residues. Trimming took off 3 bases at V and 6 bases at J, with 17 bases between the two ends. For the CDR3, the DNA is TGTGCCAGCAGCTTCCGGCAAGCGCTCCAAGATGGCTACACCTTC. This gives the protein CASSFRQALQDGYTF.

DNA of the CDR3: TGTGCCAGCTCACCAGTTCGGCTAGCGGGAGATCTTGGGGGTTACAATGAGCAGTTCTTC. It translates to CASSPVRLAGDLGGYNEQFF. This chain connects TRBV18 to TRBJ2-1, with TRBD2 identical over 10 bases. With 2 bases clipped from V and 4 bases from J, the junction kept 17 bases outside the gene matches. The CDR3 loop spans 20 amino acids. Germline CDR1 is KGHSH and CDR2 is LQKENI.

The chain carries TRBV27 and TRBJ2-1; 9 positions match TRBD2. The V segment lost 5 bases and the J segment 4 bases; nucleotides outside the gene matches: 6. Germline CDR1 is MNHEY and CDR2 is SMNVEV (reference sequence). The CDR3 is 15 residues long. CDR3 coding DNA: TGTGCCAGCAGTGACGTTCTAGCGGGGTACAATGAGCAGTTCTTC. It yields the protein CASSDVLAGYNEQFF.

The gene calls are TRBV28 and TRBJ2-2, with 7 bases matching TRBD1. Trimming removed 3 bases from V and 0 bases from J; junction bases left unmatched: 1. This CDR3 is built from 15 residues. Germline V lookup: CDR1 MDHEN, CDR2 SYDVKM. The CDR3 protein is CASSLRGPNTGELFF. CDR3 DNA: TGTGCCAGCAGTTTGAGGGGGCCGAACACCGGGGAGCTGTTTTTT.

The CDR3 here is CASSQEPAGSSYNEQFF. The CDR3 DNA is TGTGCCAGCAGCCAAGAGCCAGCGGGATCCTCCTACAATGAGCAGTTCTTC. The gene calls are TRBV4-2 and TRBJ2-1; 7 nucleotides align to TRBD2. The germline CDR1 and CDR2 sequences are LGHNA and YNFKEQ. The ends lost 0 bases at V and 0 bases at J; junction bases unmatched: 5. This CDR3 is built from 17 residues.

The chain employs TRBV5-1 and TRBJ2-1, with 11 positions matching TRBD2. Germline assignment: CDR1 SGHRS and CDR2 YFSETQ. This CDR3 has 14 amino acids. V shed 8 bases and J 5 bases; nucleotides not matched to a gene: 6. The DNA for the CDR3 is TGCGCCAGTAGGCTAGCGGGAGGTAACAATGAGCAGTTCTTC. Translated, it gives CASRLAGGNNEQFF.

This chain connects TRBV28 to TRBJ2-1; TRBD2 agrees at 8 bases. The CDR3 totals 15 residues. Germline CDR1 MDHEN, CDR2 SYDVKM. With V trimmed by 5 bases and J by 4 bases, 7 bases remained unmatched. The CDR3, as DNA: TGTGCCAGCAGTCGGGGGGGAAGTGGATACAATGAGCAGTTCTTC. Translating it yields CASSRGGSGYNEQFF. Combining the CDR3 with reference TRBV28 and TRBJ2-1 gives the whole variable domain DVKVTQSSRYLVKRTGEKVFLECVQDMDHENMFWYRQDPGLGLRLIYFSYDVKMKEKGDIPEGYSVSREKKERFSLILESASTNQTSMYLCASSRGGSGYNEQFFGPGTRLTVL.

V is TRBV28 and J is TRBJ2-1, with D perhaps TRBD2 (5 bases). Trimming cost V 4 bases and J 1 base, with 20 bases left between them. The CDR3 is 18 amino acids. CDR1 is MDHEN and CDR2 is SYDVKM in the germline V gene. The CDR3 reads CASSSSRIGVQSYNEQFF. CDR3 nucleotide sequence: TGTGCCAGCAGTTCCTCCCGGATCGGGGTCCAATCCTACAATGAGCAGTTCTTC.

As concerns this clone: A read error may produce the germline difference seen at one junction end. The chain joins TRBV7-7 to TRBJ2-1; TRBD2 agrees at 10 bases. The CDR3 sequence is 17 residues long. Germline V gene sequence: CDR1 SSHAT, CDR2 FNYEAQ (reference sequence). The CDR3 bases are TGTGCTAGCAGCTTAGAACCCAGCGGGGGGGACTACAATGAGCAGTTCTTC. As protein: CASSLEPSGGDYNEQFF.

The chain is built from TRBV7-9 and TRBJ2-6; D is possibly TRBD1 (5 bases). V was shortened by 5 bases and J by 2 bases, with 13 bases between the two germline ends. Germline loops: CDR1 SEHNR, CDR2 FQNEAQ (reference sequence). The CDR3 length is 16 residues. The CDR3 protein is CASSLVVGAGANVLTF. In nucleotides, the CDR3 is TGTGCCAGCAGCCTGGTGGTAGGGGCTGGGGCCAACGTCCTGACTTTC.

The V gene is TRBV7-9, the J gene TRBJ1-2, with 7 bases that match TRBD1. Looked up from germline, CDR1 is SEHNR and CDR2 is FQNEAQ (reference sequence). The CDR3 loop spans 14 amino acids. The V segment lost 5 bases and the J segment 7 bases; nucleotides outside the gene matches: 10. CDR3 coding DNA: TGTGCCAGCAGCGGACAGGAGAATCACCTTGGCTACACCTTC. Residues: CASSGQENHLGYTF.

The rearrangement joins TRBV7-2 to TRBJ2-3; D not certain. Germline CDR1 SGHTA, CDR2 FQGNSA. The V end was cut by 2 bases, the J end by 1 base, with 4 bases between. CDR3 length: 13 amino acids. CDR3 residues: CASSLSGTDTQYF. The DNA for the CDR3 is TGTGCCAGCAGCTTATCGGGCACAGATACGCAGTATTTT.

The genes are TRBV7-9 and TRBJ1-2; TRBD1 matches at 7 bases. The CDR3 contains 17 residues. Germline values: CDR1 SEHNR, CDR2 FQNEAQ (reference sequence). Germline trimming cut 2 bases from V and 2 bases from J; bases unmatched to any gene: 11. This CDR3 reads CASSLPRRDSLNYGYTF. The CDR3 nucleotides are TGTGCCAGCAGCTTACCCCGGCGGGACAGCCTAAACTATGGCTACACCTTC.

DNA of the CDR3: TGTGCCAGCAGTTTCATCTGGGCCAAAGACTACGAGCAGTACTTC. It codes for CASSFIWAKDYEQYF. The chain has TRBV27 and TRBJ2-7; D is unclear. This CDR3 has 15 amino acids. Looked up from germline, CDR1 is MNHEY and CDR2 is SMNVEV (reference sequence). V lost 3 bases and J 3 bases, leaving 15 bases between the germline ends.

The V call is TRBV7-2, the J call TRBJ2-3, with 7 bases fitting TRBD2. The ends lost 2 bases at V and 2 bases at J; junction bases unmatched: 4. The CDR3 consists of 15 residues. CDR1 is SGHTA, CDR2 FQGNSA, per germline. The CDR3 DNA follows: TGTGCCAGCAGCTTAAATAGCGGGCACACAGATACGCAGTATTTT. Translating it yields CASSLNSGHTDTQYF.